The clone carrying this TCR beta chain was observed a handful of times. Its target is not known. The data derive from a study of tumor-infiltrating lymphocytes in primary liver carcinoma. Study at large: Yields of productive TCRbeta reads ranged from roughly 3.65 to 7.13 million per sample and were similar across tissue types. Study-level points and caveats: The top-250-clone fraction was significantly higher in tumors than in blood (p = 0.039).

Trimming cost V 7 bases and J 4 bases, with 19 bases left between them. The CDR3 extends over 15 amino acids. TCR beta cDNA was prepared out of roughly 500 ng total RNA by means of a constant-region primer. Slightly modified ARM-PCR served as the procedure for the TCR beta libraries. These libraries came from three rounds of nested multiplex PCR. The first two PCR rounds, around 10 cycles each, used TRBV1-TRBV30 forward primers and a C-beta reverse primer. Using its own MiXCR run on the multiplex PCR reads, TCRdb lists one record per CDR3 protein. The data contain 300,000 to 400,000 distinct CDR3 sequences, less than 75% of them singletons. Unsorted whole blood yielded the blood RNA, and germline DNA was also extracted. Approximately 4 milliliters of peripheral blood were drawn preoperatively.

The rearrangement links TRBV12-3 or TRBV12-4 to TRBJ1-1; TRBD1 is a possible D gene (5 bases). The sequencing sample was made of peripheral blood. This sequence originates from a man aged 35-49 years with primary liver carcinoma and hepatitis B virus infection. CDR3 region: CASIPWRDARTEAFF. In nucleotides, the CDR3 is TGTGCCAGCATACCCTGGCGGGACGCGCGCACTGAAGCTTTCTTT.